These 9 T cell receptor beta chains share one sample of origin, sequenced in a study of PD-1 blockade in classical Hodgkin lymphoma. Here immunoSEQ multiplex PCR was the method, and the copy in TCRdb shows in-frame clones only, minus some. Altogether some 64,000 clones are present, around 88% being singletons, with the ten largest covering around an eighth. Relapse was seen in all patients after autologous stem cell transplantation, and brentuximab vedotin exposure was variable. The source material was peripheral blood mononuclear cells (PBMCs), sampled at baseline. The receptors come from a human donor with classical Hodgkin lymphoma.

V gene TRBV19 combines with J gene TRBJ2-5; the D is unclear. In germline, CDR1 is LNHDA, CDR2 SQIVND (reference sequence). The CDR3 consists of 15 residues. Between the trimmed V and J ends, which lost 2 bases and 4 bases, there was a span of 14 bases. CDR3 in DNA: TGTGCCAGTAGTATATTGTCGGGCAGAGGAGAGACCCAGTACTTC. Its protein is CASSILSGRGETQYF.

The rearrangement uses TRBV10-3 and TRBJ2-6; 7 nucleotides agree with TRBD1. The CDR3 length is 17 residues. CDR1 and CDR2 from the germline V gene are ENHRY and SYGVKD. V trimming: 10 bases; J trimming: 0 bases; junction bases outside the gene matches: 12. The CDR3 nucleotides read TGTGCCACGAGCCCAGGGGGACCTAACTCTGGGGCCAACGTCCTGACTTTC. Its translation: CATSPGGPNSGANVLTF.

The rearrangement links TRBV19 to TRBJ1-2; D is unresolved. This CDR3 has 12 residues. With 7 bases removed from V and 1 base from J, the gap between germline ends came to 7 bases. Germline lookup yields CDR1 LNHDA and CDR2 SQIVND (reference sequence). CDR3 protein: CASTKGNYGYTF. CDR3 in DNA: TGTGCCAGTACAAAGGGTAACTATGGCTACACCTTC.

Here the CDR3 reads CASSGMDRDHGYTF. The CDR3 DNA reads TGTGCCAGCAGCGGAATGGACAGGGACCATGGCTACACCTTC. The chain uses TRBV7-2 and TRBJ1-2; the match to TRBD1 covers 8 bases. The CDR3 is 14 residues long. V lost 5 bases to trimming and J lost 6 bases; unmatched junction nucleotides: 8. The germline V gene encodes CDR1 SGHTA and CDR2 FQGNSA.

The gene calls are TRBV19 and TRBJ1-4; D unresolved. The V gene's germline CDR1 is LNHDA and CDR2 SQIVND (reference sequence). The CDR3 loop spans 14 amino acids. V lost 6 bases, J lost 3 bases, and 11 bases lay in between. CDR3 region: CASSYSFANEKLFF. The DNA of the CDR3 is TGTGCCAGTAGCTACAGTTTCGCTAATGAAAAACTGTTTTTT.

The chain carries TRBV18 and TRBJ2-7; tentative D call: TRBD1 (5 bases). With 6 bases removed from V and 3 bases from J, the gap between germline ends came to 12 bases. The CDR3 has 13 amino acids. CDR1 and CDR2 (germline): KGHSH, LQKENI. The CDR3 DNA follows: TGTGCCAGCTCGGGTAGACAGAACTACGAGCAGTACTTC. Translated: CASSGRQNYEQYF.

The J gene is TRBJ1-5, the V gene TRBV19; D is undetermined. The CDR3 runs 12 residues. Trimming pared 2 bases from V and 8 bases from J, leaving 7 bases between. Germline CDR1 and CDR2: LNHDA and SQIVND (reference sequence). CDR3: CASSIYEEPQHF. The CDR3 DNA sequence: TGTGCCAGTAGTATATACGAGGAGCCCCAGCATTTT.

V and J are TRBV19 and TRBJ2-2; perhaps TRBD2 as D (5 bases). CDR1 is LNHDA, CDR2 SQIVND, per germline (reference sequence). The CDR3 contains 15 residues. V lost 4 bases to trimming and J lost 2 bases, with 11 bases between them. CDR3 protein: CASSRRKGNTGELFF. Written as DNA, the CDR3 is TGTGCCAGTAGTAGGAGGAAAGGAAACACCGGGGAGCTGTTTTTT.

This clone was seen once. J is TRBJ1-1 and V is TRBV18; TRBD1 matches at 9 bases. The CDR3 is made up of 16 amino acids. With V trimmed by 0 bases and J by 4 bases, 6 bases remained unmatched. Germline CDR1 is KGHSH and CDR2 is LQKENI. The CDR3 is CASSPPLQGATTEAFF. The CDR3 DNA reads as TGTGCCAGCTCACCACCGCTACAGGGGGCTACCACTGAAGCTTTCTTT.